This TCR beta chain was documented in a study of blood T cell repertoires in COVID-19. Only in-frame clones appear in the TCRdb table, and some are missing; sequencing was by immunoSEQ multiplex PCR. The table records some 250,000 clones, approximately 90% of them present only once. The CDR3 runs 16 residues. With 4 bases removed from V and 0 bases from J, the gap between germline ends came to 12 bases. The germline gives CDR1 LNHDA, CDR2 SQIVND (reference sequence). This sequence originates from a woman aged 40 to 50 with acute COVID-19. The gene calls are TRBV19 and TRBJ2-2; maybe TRBD1 (6 bases). The sample consisted of PBMCs or T cells enriched from blood (not recorded which). The CDR3 here is CASSKTGEPNTGELFF. The DNA for the CDR3 is TGTGCCAGTAGTAAGACAGGAGAACCGAACACCGGGGAGCTGTTTTTT.